One sample yielded the 10 T cell receptor beta chains listed below, sequenced in a study of T cells in Graves' hyperthyroidism and ophthalmopathy. Amplified regions were TCR beta CDR3 sequences from RNA transcripts. The HTBI set primed first-round TCR CDR3 RT-PCR. TCRdb re-called the multiplex PCR reads with MiXCR, one entry per CDR3 protein. The data show approximately 260,000 distinct CDR3 sequences, with nearly 15% seen just once and roughly 30% held by the top ten. Source material: blood. These receptors originate from a woman aged 50 to 60 with Graves' hyperthyroidism that later progressed to Graves' ophthalmopathy.

The chain combines TRBV18 with TRBJ2-7; TRBD2 matches 10 bases. The CDR3 loop spans 16 amino acids. Germline-derived CDR1 and CDR2 are KGHSH and LQKENI. The trim removed 0 bases at V and 9 bases at J, leaving 11 bases unmatched. The CDR3 DNA is TGTGCCAGCTCACCACCGTCAAGCGGGAGGGCCGTCGGGCAGTACTTC. Translating it yields CASSPPSSGRAVGQYF.

This chain uses TRBV7-3 with TRBJ1-5; D is unclear. The CDR3 has 13 residues. Between the trimmed V and J ends, which lost 5 bases and 3 bases, there was a span of 8 bases. Germline loops: CDR1 SGHTA, CDR2 FQGTGA. Here the CDR3 reads CASSAGTNQPQHF. The CDR3 DNA follows: TGTGCCAGCAGCGCAGGTACCAATCAGCCCCAGCATTTT.

This clonotype was picked up a small number of times. V gene TRBV9 combines with J gene TRBJ2-7, with D possibly being TRBD1 (5 bases). CDR3 length: 12 residues. CDR1 and CDR2 from the germline V gene are SGDLS and YYNGEE. V lost 4 bases, J lost 7 bases, and 12 bases lay in between. The DNA for the CDR3 is TGTGCCAGCAGCCCGGACATCGGTGAGCAGTACTTC. Translation: CASSPDIGEQYF.

V gene TRBV6-2 or TRBV6-3 combines with J gene TRBJ1-2, with D possibly TRBD1 on 6 matching bases. Germline V gives CDR1 MNHEY, CDR2 SVGEGT. Trimming left V 0 bases short and J 4 bases short, with 18 bases between. This CDR3 has 17 amino acids. The CDR3 loop reads CASSYSVTPRGSYGYTF. CDR3 in DNA: TGTGCCAGCAGTTACTCGGTCACTCCCAGGGGTTCCTATGGCTACACCTTC.

CDR3 protein: CASRRSSGEETQYF. CDR3 nucleotides: TGTGCCAGCAGGCGGTCTAGCGGCGAAGAGACCCAGTACTTC. V gene TRBV12-3 or TRBV12-4 combines with J gene TRBJ2-5; 7 bases match TRBD2. The CDR3 totals 14 residues. V lost 6 bases to trimming and J lost 3 bases; unmatched junction nucleotides: 7.

At least ten counts were recorded for this clonotype. The rearrangement uses TRBV6-6 and TRBJ2-2, with unresolved D. Trimming pared 0 bases from V and 0 bases from J, leaving 20 bases between. There are 20 residues in the CDR3. CDR1 and CDR2 (germline): MNHNY, SVGAGI (reference sequence). This CDR3 is CASSYSQIITSPPNTGELFF. CDR3 DNA sequence: TGTGCCAGCAGTTACTCACAGATTATTACCTCTCCCCCGAACACCGGGGAGCTGTTTTTT.

Many counts were recorded for this clonotype. With a much larger clone just one base away, this may be a read error. V is TRBV29-1 and J is TRBJ1-1, with D uncertain. Trimming cost V 2 bases and J 0 bases, with 4 bases left between them. This CDR3 has 12 amino acids. Germline values: CDR1 SQVTM, CDR2 ANQGSEA. The CDR3 region has the DNA TGCAGCGTTGAACACATGAACACTGAAGCTTTCTTT. This translates into CSVEHMNTEAFF.

This clonotype appeared many times. The chain recombines TRBV7-9 with TRBJ2-5; the D gene is possibly TRBD1 (6 bases). Germline assignment: CDR1 SEHNR and CDR2 FQNEAQ (reference sequence). This CDR3 contains 16 residues. V lost 5 bases to trimming and J lost 3 bases, with 19 bases between them. The CDR3 nucleotides are TGTGCCAGCAGCCCTAGGGCCTTTGAGGGGGAAGAGACCCAGTACTTC. Its protein product is CASSPRAFEGEETQYF. Full variable domain (outside the CDR3, taken from reference TRBV7-9 and TRBJ2-5): DTGVSQNPRHKITKRGQNVTFRCDPISEHNRLYWYRQTLGQGPEFLTYFQNEAQLEKSRLLSDRFSAERPKGSFSTLEIQRTEQGDSAMYLCASSPRAFEGEETQYFGPGTRLLVL.

In its sample, this clonotype was seen many times. V usage is TRBV27 and J usage is TRBJ1-5; D unresolved. Trimming shortened V by 6 bases and J by 3 bases, and 9 bases separated the two germline ends. This CDR3 has 13 amino acids. The V gene's germline CDR1 is MNHEY and CDR2 SMNVEV (reference sequence). The CDR3 here is CASRSSVNQPQHF. DNA of the CDR3: TGTGCCAGCAGATCAAGTGTCAATCAGCCCCAGCATTTT.

This clonotype appeared many times. The J gene is TRBJ2-5, the V gene TRBV6-1; 10 bases line up with TRBD2. The CDR3 contains 16 residues. Losses at the gene ends were 7 bases for V and 4 bases for J; bases not matched to a gene: 12. Germline CDR1 is MNHNS and CDR2 is SASEGT. This CDR3 is CASTLRALAGRETQYF. The CDR3 DNA reads TGTGCCAGCACTCTCCGGGCACTAGCGGGGCGAGAGACCCAGTACTTC.